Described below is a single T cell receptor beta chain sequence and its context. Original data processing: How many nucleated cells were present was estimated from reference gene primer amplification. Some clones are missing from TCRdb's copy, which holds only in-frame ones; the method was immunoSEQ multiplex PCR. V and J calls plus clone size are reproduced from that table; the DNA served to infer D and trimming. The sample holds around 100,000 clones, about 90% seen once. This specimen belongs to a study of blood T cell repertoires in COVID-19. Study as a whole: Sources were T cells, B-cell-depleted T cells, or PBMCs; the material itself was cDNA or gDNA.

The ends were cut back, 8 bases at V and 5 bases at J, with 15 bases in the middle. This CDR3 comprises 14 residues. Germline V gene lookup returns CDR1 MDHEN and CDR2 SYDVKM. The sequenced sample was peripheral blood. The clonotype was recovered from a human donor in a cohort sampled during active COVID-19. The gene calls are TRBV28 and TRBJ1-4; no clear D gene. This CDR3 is CASSRPGFNEKLFF. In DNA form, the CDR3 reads TGTGCCAGCTCAAGGCCGGGATTCAATGAAAAACTGTTTTTT.